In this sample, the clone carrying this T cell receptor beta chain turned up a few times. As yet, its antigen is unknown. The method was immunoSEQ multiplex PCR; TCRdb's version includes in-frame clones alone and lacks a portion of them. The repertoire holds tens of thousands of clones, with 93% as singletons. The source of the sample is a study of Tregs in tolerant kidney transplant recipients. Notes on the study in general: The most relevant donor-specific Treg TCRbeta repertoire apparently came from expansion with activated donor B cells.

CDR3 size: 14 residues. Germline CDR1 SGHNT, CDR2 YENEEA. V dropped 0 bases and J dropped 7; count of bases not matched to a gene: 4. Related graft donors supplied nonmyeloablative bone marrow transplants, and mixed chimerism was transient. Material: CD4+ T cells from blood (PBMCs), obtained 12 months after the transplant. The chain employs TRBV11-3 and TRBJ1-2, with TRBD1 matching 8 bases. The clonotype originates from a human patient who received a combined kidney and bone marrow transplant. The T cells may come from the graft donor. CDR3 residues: CASSLEGQEGGYTF. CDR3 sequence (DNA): TGTGCCAGCAGCTTAGAGGGACAGGAAGGTGGCTACACCTTC.